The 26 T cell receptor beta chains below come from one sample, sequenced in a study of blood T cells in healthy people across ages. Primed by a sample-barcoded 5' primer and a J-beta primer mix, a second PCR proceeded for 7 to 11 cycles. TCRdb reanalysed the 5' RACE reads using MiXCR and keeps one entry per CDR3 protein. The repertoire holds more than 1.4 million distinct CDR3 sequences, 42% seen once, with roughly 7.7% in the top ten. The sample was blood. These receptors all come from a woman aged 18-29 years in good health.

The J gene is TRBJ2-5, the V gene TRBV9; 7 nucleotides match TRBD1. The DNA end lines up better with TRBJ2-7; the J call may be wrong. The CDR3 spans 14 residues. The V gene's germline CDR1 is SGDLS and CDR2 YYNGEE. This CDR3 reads CASSVGQGNYEQYF. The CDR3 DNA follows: TGTGCCAGCAGCGTAGGACAGGGTAACTACGAGCAGTACTTC.

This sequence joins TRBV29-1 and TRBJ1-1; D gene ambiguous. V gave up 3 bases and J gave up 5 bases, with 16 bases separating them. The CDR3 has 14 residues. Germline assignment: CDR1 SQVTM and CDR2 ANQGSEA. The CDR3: CSVDKIGRGTEAFF. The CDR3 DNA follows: TGCAGCGTTGACAAGATCGGCAGAGGGACTGAAGCTTTCTTT.

This chain's CDR3 is CASSWTSGNTFLPYEQYF. The CDR3 DNA follows: TGTGCCAGCAGCTGGACTAGCGGAAATACCTTCCTACCCTACGAGCAGTACTTC. V and J are TRBV12-3 or TRBV12-4 and TRBJ2-7, with 10 bases lining up with TRBD2. Trimming removed 6 bases from V and 2 bases from J; junction bases left unmatched: 16. The CDR3 length is 18 residues.

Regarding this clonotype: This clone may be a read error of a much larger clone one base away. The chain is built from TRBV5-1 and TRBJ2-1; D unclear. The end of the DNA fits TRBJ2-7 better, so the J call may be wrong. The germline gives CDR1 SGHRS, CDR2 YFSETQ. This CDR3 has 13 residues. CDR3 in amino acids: CASSRSLYNEQYF. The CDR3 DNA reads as TGCGCCAGCAGCCGCAGTCTCTACAATGAGCAGTACTTC.

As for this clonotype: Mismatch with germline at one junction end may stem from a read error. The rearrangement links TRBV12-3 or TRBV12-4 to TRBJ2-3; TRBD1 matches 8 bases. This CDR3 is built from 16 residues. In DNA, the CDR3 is TGTGCCAGCAGTCGTAGACAGGGGTGGGGAATAGATACGCAGTATTTC. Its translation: CASSRRQGWGIDTQYF.

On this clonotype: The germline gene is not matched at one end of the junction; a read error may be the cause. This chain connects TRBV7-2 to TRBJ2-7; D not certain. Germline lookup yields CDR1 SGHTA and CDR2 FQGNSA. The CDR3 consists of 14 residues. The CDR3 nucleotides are TGTGCCATCAGCAAAAGCTCGAGCTCCTACGAGCAGTACTTC. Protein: CAISKSSSSYEQYF.

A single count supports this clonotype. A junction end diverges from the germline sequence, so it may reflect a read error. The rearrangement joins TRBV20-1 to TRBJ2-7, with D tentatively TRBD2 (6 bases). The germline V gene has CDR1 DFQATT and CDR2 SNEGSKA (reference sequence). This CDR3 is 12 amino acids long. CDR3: CSAPGVSDEQYF. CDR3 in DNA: TGCAGTGCTCCGGGGGTCTCCGACGAGCAGTACTTC.

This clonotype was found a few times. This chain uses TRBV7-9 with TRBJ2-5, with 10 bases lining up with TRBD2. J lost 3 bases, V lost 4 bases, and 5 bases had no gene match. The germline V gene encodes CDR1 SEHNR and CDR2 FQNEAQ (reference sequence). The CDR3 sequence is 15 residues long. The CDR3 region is CASSSHGLAEETQYF. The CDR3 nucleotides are TGTGCCAGCAGCTCTCACGGACTAGCGGAAGAGACCCAGTACTTC.

The CDR3, as DNA: TGTGCCAGCAGCCGGCCGGCCGGGATCTACGAGCAGTACTTC. The encoded protein is CASSRPAGIYEQYF. The chain employs TRBV3-1 and TRBJ2-7, with D possibly being TRBD2 (5 bases). The CDR3 length is 14 residues. V was clipped by 4 bases and J by 3 bases, with 13 bases between them. Germline-derived CDR1 and CDR2 are LGHDT and YNNKEL (reference sequence).

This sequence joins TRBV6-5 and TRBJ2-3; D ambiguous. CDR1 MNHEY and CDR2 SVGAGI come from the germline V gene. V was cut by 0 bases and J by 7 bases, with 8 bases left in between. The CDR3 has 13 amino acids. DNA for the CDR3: TGTGCCAGCAGTTACTCCGCCCAAAATACGCAGTATTTT. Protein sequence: CASSYSAQNTQYF.

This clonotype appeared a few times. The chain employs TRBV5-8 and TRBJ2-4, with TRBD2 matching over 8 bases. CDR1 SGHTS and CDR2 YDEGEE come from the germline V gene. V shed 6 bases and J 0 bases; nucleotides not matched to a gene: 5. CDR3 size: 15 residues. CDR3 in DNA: TGTGCCAGCACCGGGGGGGAGGTAGCCAAAAACATTCAGTACTTC. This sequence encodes CASTGGEVAKNIQYF.

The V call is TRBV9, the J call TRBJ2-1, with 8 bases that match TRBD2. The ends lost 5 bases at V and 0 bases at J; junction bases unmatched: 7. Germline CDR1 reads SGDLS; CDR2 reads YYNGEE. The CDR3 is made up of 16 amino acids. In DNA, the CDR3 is TGTGCCAGCAGGGGAACGGGAGGGAGCTCCTACAATGAGCAGTTCTTC. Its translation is CASRGTGGSSYNEQFF.

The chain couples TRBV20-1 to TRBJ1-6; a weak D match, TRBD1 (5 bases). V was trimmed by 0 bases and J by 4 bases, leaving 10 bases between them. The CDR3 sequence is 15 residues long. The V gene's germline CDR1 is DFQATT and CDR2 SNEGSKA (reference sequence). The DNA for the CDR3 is TGCAGTGCTAGAGATCGGGACGGTTATAATTCACCCCTCCACTTT. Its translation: CSARDRDGYNSPLHF.

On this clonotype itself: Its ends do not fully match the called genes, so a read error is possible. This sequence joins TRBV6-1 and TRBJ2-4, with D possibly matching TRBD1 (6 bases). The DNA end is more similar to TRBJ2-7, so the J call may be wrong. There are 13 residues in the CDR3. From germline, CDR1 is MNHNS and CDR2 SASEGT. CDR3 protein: CAGSVRDTYEQYF. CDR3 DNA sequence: TGTGCCGGCAGTGTCCGGGACACCTACGAGCAGTACTTC.

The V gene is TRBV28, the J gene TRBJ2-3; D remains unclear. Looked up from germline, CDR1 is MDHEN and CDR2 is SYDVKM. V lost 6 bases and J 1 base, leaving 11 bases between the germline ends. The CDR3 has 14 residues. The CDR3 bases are TGTGCCAGCAGCCCAGTTACGGGCACAGATACGCAGTATTTT. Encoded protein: CASSPVTGTDTQYF.

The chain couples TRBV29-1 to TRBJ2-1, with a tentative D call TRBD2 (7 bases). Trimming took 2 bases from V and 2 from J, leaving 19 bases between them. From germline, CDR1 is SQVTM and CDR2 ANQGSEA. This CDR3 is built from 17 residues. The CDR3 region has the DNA TGCAGCGTTGAACTCCACCTAGGGGGGGCCGCCTACAATGAGCAGTTCTTC. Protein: CSVELHLGGAAYNEQFF.

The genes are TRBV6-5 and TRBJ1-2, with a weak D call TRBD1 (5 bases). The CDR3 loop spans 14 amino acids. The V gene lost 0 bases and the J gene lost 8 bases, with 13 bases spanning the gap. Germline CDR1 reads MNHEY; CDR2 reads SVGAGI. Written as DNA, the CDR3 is TGTGCCAGCAGTTACTCTGTGGGGCCAAGAGGCTACACCTTC. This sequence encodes CASSYSVGPRGYTF.

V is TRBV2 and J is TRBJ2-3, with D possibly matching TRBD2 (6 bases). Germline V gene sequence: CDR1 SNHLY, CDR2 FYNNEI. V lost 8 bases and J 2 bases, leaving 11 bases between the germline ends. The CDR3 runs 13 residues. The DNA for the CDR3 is TGTGCCAGCCTGCCGGGACTCACAGATACGCAGTATTTT. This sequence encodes CASLPGLTDTQYF.

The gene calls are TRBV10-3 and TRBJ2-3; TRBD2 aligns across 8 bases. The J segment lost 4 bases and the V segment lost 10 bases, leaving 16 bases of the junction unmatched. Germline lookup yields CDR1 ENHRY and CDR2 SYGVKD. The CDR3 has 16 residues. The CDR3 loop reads CATRRGSGSAADTQYF. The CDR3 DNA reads TGTGCCACCCGGAGAGGGAGCGGGAGTGCTGCAGATACGCAGTATTTT.

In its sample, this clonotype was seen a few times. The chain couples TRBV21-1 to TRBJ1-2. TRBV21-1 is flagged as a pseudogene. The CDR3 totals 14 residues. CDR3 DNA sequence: TGTGCCAGCAGCAGCTACAGTCCGGGATCCGGCTACACCTTC. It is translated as CASSSYSPGSGYTF.

As DNA, the CDR3 is TGTGCCAGCAGTTCTTCCTACACCGAGGGGGCCCTTGAGGGGGAGCAGTACTTC. This sequence encodes CASSSSYTEGALEGEQYF. The chain combines TRBV28 with TRBJ2-7; 7 positions match TRBD1. V shed 4 bases and J 7 bases; nucleotides not matched to a gene: 22. This CDR3 has 18 amino acids. In germline, CDR1 is MDHEN, CDR2 SYDVKM.

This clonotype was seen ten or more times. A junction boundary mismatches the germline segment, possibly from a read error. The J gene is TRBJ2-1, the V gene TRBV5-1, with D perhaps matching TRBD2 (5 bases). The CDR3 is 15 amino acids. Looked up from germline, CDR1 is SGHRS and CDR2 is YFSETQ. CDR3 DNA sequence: TGTGCCAGCAGCTTGGGTGGCGGGTCCTACAATGAGCAGTTCTTC. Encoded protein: CASSLGGGSYNEQFF.

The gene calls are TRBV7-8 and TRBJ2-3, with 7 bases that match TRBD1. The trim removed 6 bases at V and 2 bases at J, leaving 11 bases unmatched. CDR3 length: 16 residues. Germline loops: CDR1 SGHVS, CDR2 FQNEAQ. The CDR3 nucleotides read TGTGCCAGCAGTCCTGAGGGACAGCCTGTCACAGATACGCAGTATTTT. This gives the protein CASSPEGQPVTDTQYF.

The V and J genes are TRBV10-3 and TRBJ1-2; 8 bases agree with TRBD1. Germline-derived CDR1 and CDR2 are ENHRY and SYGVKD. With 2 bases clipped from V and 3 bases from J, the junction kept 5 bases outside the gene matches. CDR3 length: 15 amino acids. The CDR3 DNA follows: TGTGCCATCAGTGAGAGACAGGGGAGAGACTATGGCTACACCTTC. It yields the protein CAISERQGRDYGYTF.

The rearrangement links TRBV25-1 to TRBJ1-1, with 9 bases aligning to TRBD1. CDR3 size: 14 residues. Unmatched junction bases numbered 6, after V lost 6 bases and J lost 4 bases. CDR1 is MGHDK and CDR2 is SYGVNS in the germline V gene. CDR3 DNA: TGTGCCAGCAGCAAGGACAGGGGCTTCACTGAAGCTTTCTTT. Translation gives CASSKDRGFTEAFF.

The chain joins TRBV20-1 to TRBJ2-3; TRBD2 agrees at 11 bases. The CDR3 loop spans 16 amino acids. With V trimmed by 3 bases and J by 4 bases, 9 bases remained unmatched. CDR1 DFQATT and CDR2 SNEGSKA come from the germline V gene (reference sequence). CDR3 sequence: CSASTSGGVKPDTQYF. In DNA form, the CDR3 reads TGCAGTGCTAGCACTAGCGGGGGAGTTAAACCAGATACGCAGTATTTT.